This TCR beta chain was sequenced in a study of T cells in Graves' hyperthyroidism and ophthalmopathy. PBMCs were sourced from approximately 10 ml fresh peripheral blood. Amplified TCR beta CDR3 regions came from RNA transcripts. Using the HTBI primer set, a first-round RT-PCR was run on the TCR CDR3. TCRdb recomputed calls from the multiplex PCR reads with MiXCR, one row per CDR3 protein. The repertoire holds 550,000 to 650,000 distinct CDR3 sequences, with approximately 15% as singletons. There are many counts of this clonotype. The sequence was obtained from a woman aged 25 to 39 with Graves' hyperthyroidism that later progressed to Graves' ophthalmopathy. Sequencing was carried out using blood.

DNA of the CDR3: TGTGCCAGTAGTATAGCCGCCTCCGGGACCGACAGGACCCAGTACTTC. This gives the protein CASSIAASGTDRTQYF. The V call is TRBV19, the J call TRBJ2-5; D might be TRBD1 or TRBD2, each matching 5 bases. Germline CDR1 reads LNHDA; CDR2 reads SQIVND (reference sequence). This CDR3 region has 16 residues. V was cut by 1 base and J by 7 bases, with 19 bases left in between.